This T cell receptor beta chain was sequenced during a study of breast tumors, draining lymph nodes, adjacent tissues. The study, taken as a whole, reports: Data fit most tumor T cells coming from lymph node, expanding in tumor.

Axillary draining lymph nodes of breast cancer patients supplied the node samples. Using its own MiXCR run on the multiplex PCR reads, TCRdb lists one record per CDR3 protein. The profile shows roughly 130,000 distinct CDR3 sequences, just under 20% of them singletons. In regard to this clonotype: Its specificity is not known. This may come from a read error, since a much larger clone is one base off.

The CDR3 is made up of 15 amino acids. CDR1 LGHDT and CDR2 YNNKEL come from the germline V gene (reference sequence). The sample was axillary lymph node tissue. The V call is TRBV3-1, the J call TRBJ2-7; D might be TRBD1 or TRBD2, each matching 5 bases. The DNA end favors TRBJ2-1, so the J call may be wrong. The clonotype was recovered from a female donor with breast cancer. Some clones in this sample may be carry-over from other donors' samples. CDR3 protein: CASSQDYGGRDEQFF. In DNA, the CDR3 is TGTGCCAGCAGCCAAGATTACGGAGGCCGGGACGAGCAGTTCTTC.